The 29 T cell receptor beta chains presented below share a single source sample, sequenced in a study of cytomegalovirus exposure and HLA in healthy donors (dated by TCRdb to 2017 to 2019). Libraries were prepared through the immunoSEQ multiplex PCR assay. A mixture of 60 forward primers for TCR Vbeta segments and 13 reverse primers for TCR Jbeta segments was used in the multiplex PCR. Entries here come from immuneACCESS through TCRdb and include only in-frame sequences with V and J called. Some clones fail to appear in such tables; in the studies checked, an unresolved V gene covers under half of the shortfall, and the cause of the remainder is unknown. The sample includes 150,000 to 200,000 clones, with 68% observed a single time. Around 4.3% of the sample is taken by the ten largest. Sequenced: PBMCs. The receptors here all came from a woman aged 18-29 years in good health and CMV-seropositive.

CDR3 sequence reads: CASSQESSGGATQYF. DNA of the CDR3: TGTGCCAGCAGCCAAGAATCAAGCGGGGGGGCCACCCAGTACTTC. The gene calls are TRBV4-2 and TRBJ2-5; TRBD2 matches at 10 bases. The J segment lost 8 bases and the V segment lost 0 bases, leaving 6 bases of the junction unmatched. Germline V gene data show CDR1 as LGHNA and CDR2 as YNFKEQ. The CDR3 sequence is 15 residues long.

The chain carries TRBV6-1 and TRBJ2-7; 10 bases fit TRBD2. The CDR3 runs 15 residues. The junction had 9 bases not matched to a gene; V was cut back by 6 bases and J by 4 bases. Germline values: CDR1 MNHNS, CDR2 SASEGT. CDR3 in DNA: TGTGCCAGCAGCCCCGCGTCTAGCGGGAGTTACGAGCAGTACTTC. As protein: CASSPASSGSYEQYF.

V and J are TRBV7-6 and TRBJ2-1; weak D call: TRBD1 (6 bases). Germline V gene sequence: CDR1 SGHVS, CDR2 FNYEAQ. V lost 1 base to trimming and J lost 12 bases, with 16 bases between them. The CDR3 sequence is 14 residues long. This chain's CDR3 is CASSLGQQGFWQFF. CDR3 nucleotide sequence: TGTGCCAGCAGCTTAGGACAGCAGGGGTTTTGGCAGTTCTTC.

The chain couples TRBV19 to TRBJ1-2; D is unresolved. The V and J ends lost 6 bases and 7 bases respectively, with 12 bases between them. Germline V CDR1 and CDR2: LNHDA, SQIVND (reference sequence). The CDR3 length is 12 residues. CDR3 protein: CASREEVAGYTF. The CDR3 DNA reads TGTGCCAGTAGGGAAGAGGTTGCTGGCTACACCTTC.

The CDR3 nucleotides are TGCGCCAGCAGCACAGGAATGGGCACTGAAGCTTTCTTT. It specifies CASSTGMGTEAFF. This chain links TRBV5-1 with TRBJ1-1; a weak D match, TRBD1 (5 bases). The germline gives CDR1 SGHRS, CDR2 YFSETQ. Trimming removed 4 bases at V and 4 bases at J, with 11 bases between. This CDR3 is 13 amino acids long.

The rearrangement joins TRBV19 to TRBJ2-1; 11 bases align to TRBD1. Germline lookup yields CDR1 LNHDA and CDR2 SQIVND (reference sequence). J lost 2 bases, V lost 7 bases, and 4 bases had no gene match. This CDR3 is 15 amino acids long. CDR3: CASIGQGATYNEQFF. CDR3 DNA: TGTGCCAGTATAGGACAGGGGGCAACCTACAATGAGCAGTTCTTC.

The chain recombines TRBV10-2 with TRBJ1-6; TRBD1 is a possible D gene (6 bases). The germline V gene has CDR1 WSHSY and CDR2 SAAADI. V dropped 3 bases and J dropped 6 bases, with 15 bases sitting between them. The CDR3 spans 16 residues. The CDR3: CASSDSRSRGNSPLHF. The DNA of the CDR3 is TGCGCCAGCAGTGATTCTAGGTCCAGGGGTAATTCACCCCTCCACTTT.

The chain uses TRBV9 and TRBJ2-7; a possible D gene is TRBD1 (5 bases). V was cut by 3 bases and J by 6 bases, with 13 bases left in between. Germline CDR1 is SGDLS and CDR2 is YYNGEE. This CDR3 has 13 amino acids. The CDR3 coding sequence is TGTGCCAGCAGCGCACAGGCTCATAGCGAGCAGTACTTC. Protein product: CASSAQAHSEQYF.

This clone was counted a single time. The gene calls are TRBV5-1 and TRBJ2-1, with D unclear. Per germline, CDR1 SGHRS and CDR2 YFSETQ. The CDR3 is 13 residues long. V was pared by 0 bases and J by 6 bases, with 7 bases between. CDR3 coding DNA: TGCGCCAGCAGCTTGGATTGGCTCAATGAGCAGTTCTTC. As protein: CASSLDWLNEQFF.

The rearrangement joins TRBV4-2 to TRBJ1-6; D is unclear. Trimming pared 1 base from V and 7 bases from J, leaving 11 bases between. Per the germline V gene, CDR1 is LGHNA and CDR2 is YNFKEQ. The CDR3 totals 15 residues. CDR3 amino acids: CASSQGAQINSPLHF. The DNA for the CDR3 is TGTGCCAGCAGCCAAGGGGCACAGATAAATTCACCCCTCCACTTT.

V usage is TRBV21-1 and J usage is TRBJ2-3; the table assigns TRBD2, which was not confirmed against the DNA. TRBV21-1 is a listed pseudogene. The length of the CDR3 is 16 residues. DNA of the CDR3: TGTGCCAGCAAGGTGGAGGGCCTTGTCGGCACAGATACGCAGTATTTT. The encoded protein is CASKVEGLVGTDTQYF.

This clone was counted a few times. V usage is TRBV6-6 and J usage is TRBJ1-3; D might be TRBD1 (6 bases). The V gene's germline CDR1 is MNHNY and CDR2 SVGAGI (reference sequence). This CDR3 spans 14 amino acids. V was cut by 6 bases and J by 1 base, with 10 bases left in between. The CDR3 nucleotides read TGTGCCAGCAGCTCGACAGGTTCTGGAAACACCATATATTTT. It encodes CASSSTGSGNTIYF.

J is TRBJ2-7 and V is TRBV7-9; D may be TRBD1 (7 bases). Germline CDR1 and CDR2: SEHNR and FQNEAQ (reference sequence). Trimming stripped 5 bases from V and 0 bases from J, with 14 bases between. The CDR3 runs to 15 residues. CDR3 amino acids: CASSAGQTSSYEQYF. In DNA, the CDR3 is TGTGCCAGCAGCGCGGGACAGACGAGCTCCTACGAGCAGTACTTC.

This sequence joins TRBV18 and TRBJ2-2; weak D call: TRBD2 (5 bases). Per the germline V gene, CDR1 is KGHSH and CDR2 is LQKENI. Trimming removed 6 bases at V and 3 bases at J, with 11 bases between. The CDR3 extends over 14 amino acids. In DNA form, the CDR3 reads TGTGCCAGCTCGCCGGACTTACACACCGGGGAGCTGTTTTTT. It yields the protein CASSPDLHTGELFF.

The chain joins TRBV10-3 to TRBJ2-7, with 8 nucleotides matching TRBD2. The J segment lost 9 bases and the V segment lost 4 bases, leaving 11 bases of the junction unmatched. Germline-derived CDR1 and CDR2 are ENHRY and SYGVKD. The CDR3 extends over 14 amino acids. The CDR3 spells CAISGSGGPDGQYF. CDR3 sequence (DNA): TGTGCCATCAGTGGGTCGGGAGGGCCGGACGGGCAGTACTTC.

CDR3 sequence (DNA): TGTGCCAGCAGCTTGCGGGGAGAGTATGGTTACGAGCAGTACTTC. Translation: CASSLRGEYGYEQYF. V gene TRBV5-6 combines with J gene TRBJ2-5, with a weak D call TRBD2 (5 bases). The J call is uncertain, as TRBJ2-7 better fits the DNA end. In germline, CDR1 is SGHDT, CDR2 YYEEEE. The length of the CDR3 is 15 residues.

This clone was detected a few times. V usage is TRBV4-2 and J usage is TRBJ2-5; D possibly corresponds to TRBD1 (6 bases). Germline CDR1 reads LGHNA; CDR2 reads YNFKEQ. V was pared by 0 bases and J by 8 bases, with 10 bases between. This CDR3 is built from 13 residues. CDR3 region: CASSQDTGSTQYF. The CDR3 bases are TGTGCCAGCAGCCAAGATACAGGGTCAACCCAGTACTTC.

This clone came up a few times. The gene calls are TRBV9 and TRBJ2-7, with D perhaps TRBD1 (6 bases). Looked up from germline, CDR1 is SGDLS and CDR2 is YYNGEE. Trimming removed 4 bases at V and 6 bases at J, with 17 bases between. This CDR3 comprises 14 residues. The CDR3 nucleotides read TGTGCCAGCAGCTCGGAACAGGGTCTCTCCGAGCAGTACTTC. It codes for CASSSEQGLSEQYF.

This clone was observed a few times. The V and J genes are TRBV6-1 and TRBJ1-3; TRBD1 matches at 7 bases. Germline values: CDR1 MNHNS, CDR2 SASEGT. Trimming at V came to 6 bases and at J to 1 base, leaving 6 bases not matched to a gene. This CDR3 is built from 15 residues. The CDR3: CASSYRGTSGNTIYF. The CDR3 DNA is TGTGCCAGCAGCTACAGGGGTACTTCTGGAAACACCATATATTTT.

The chain carries TRBV6-1 and TRBJ2-5, with a weak D call TRBD1 (5 bases). With the DNA end fitting TRBJ2-7 better, the J assignment may be wrong. The CDR3 consists of 15 residues. CDR1 MNHNS and CDR2 SASEGT come from the germline V gene. The CDR3 here is CASSEMIGVRYEQYF. For the CDR3, the DNA is TGTGCCAGCAGTGAAATGATAGGGGTCAGATACGAGCAGTACTTC.

A remark on this clone: The CDR3 does not end in the conserved phenylalanine or tryptophan, so this is likely a read error. The rearrangement links TRBV10-2 to TRBJ1-1, with a possible D match to TRBD1 (6 bases). V dropped 6 bases and J dropped 0 bases, with 14 bases sitting between them. CDR3 length equals 15 residues. The germline gives CDR1 WSHSY, CDR2 SAAADI. The CDR3 DNA is TGCGCCAGCAGACCCGGACAGCATATGAACACTGAAGCTTTCTCT. This translates into CASRPGQHMNTEAFS.

CDR3 nucleotides: TGTGCCAGCAGACCCGACAGGGGTCCATCTTTCTACGAGCAGTACTTC. Protein sequence: CASRPDRGPSFYEQYF. The V call is TRBV27, the J call TRBJ2-7; 8 bases are a match to TRBD1. The germline V gene has CDR1 MNHEY and CDR2 SMNVEV (reference sequence). This CDR3 is built from 16 residues. V trimming: 6 bases; J trimming: 3 bases; junction bases outside the gene matches: 13.

CDR3 region: CATYRQNTGELFF. The DNA for the CDR3 is TGTGCCACCTACCGACAGAACACCGGGGAGCTGTTTTTT. The genes are TRBV27 and TRBJ2-2; no clear D. The CDR3 extends over 13 amino acids. Per germline, CDR1 MNHEY and CDR2 SMNVEV (reference sequence). Between the trimmed V and J ends, which lost 10 bases and 1 base, there was a span of 10 bases.

V usage is TRBV6-1 and J usage is TRBJ2-1, with a tentative D call TRBD1 (5 bases). CDR1 is MNHNS and CDR2 is SASEGT in the germline V gene. The CDR3 loop spans 12 amino acids. Trimming removed 10 bases from V and 2 bases from J, with 9 bases in between. The chain's CDR3 is CATQGTYNEQFF. DNA of the CDR3: TGTGCCACCCAGGGTACCTACAATGAGCAGTTCTTC.

The rearrangement joins TRBV7-9 to TRBJ2-7; the D gene is possibly TRBD2 (6 bases). Trimming shortened V by 0 bases and J by 2 bases, and 17 bases separated the two germline ends. This CDR3 region has 17 residues. Germline V gene sequence: CDR1 SEHNR, CDR2 FQNEAQ (reference sequence). The CDR3 is CASSLAAEGRVAYEQYF. CDR3 bases: TGTGCCAGCAGCTTAGCAGCGGAGGGCAGGGTGGCCTACGAGCAGTACTTC. Full variable domain (rest looked up from reference TRBV7-9 and TRBJ2-7): DTGVSQNPRHKITKRGQNVTFRCDPISEHNRLYWYRQTLGQGPEFLTYFQNEAQLEKSRLLSDRFSAERPKGSFSTLEIQRTEQGDSAMYLCASSLAAEGRVAYEQYFGPGTRLTVT.

V is TRBV6-5 and J is TRBJ2-1; no clear D gene. Germline-derived CDR1 and CDR2 are MNHEY and SVGAGI. This CDR3 region has 11 residues. Deletions cut 6 bases from V and 4 bases from J, with 4 bases between. The CDR3 reads CASRTYNEQFF. CDR3 sequence (DNA): TGTGCCAGCAGGACTTACAATGAGCAGTTCTTC.

The genes are TRBV25-1 and TRBJ2-7; tentatively, D is TRBD1 (5 bases). V was clipped by 2 bases and J by 6 bases, with 8 bases between them. CDR3 size: 12 residues. Germline V gene lookup returns CDR1 MGHDK and CDR2 SYGVNS. Written as DNA, the CDR3 is TGTGCCAGCAGTGAAAGCAGGGTCGAGCAGTACTTC. This gives the protein CASSESRVEQYF.

This CDR3 reads CASSRSGTGGLIAGELFF. CDR3 DNA sequence: TGTGCCAGCAGTCGTTCCGGGACAGGGGGTCTAATCGCCGGGGAGCTGTTTTTT. The chain combines TRBV5-4 with TRBJ2-2, with 11 positions matching TRBD1. The germline gives CDR1 SGHNT, CDR2 YYREEE (reference sequence). The CDR3 loop spans 18 amino acids. Trimming cost V 5 bases and J 6 bases; bases outside gene matches: 15.

CDR3 sequence (DNA): TGTGCCAGCAGTCGAGGGGGCCAAGAGACCCAGTACTTC. As protein: CASSRGGQETQYF. The chain carries TRBV9 and TRBJ2-5; D is perhaps TRBD1 (6 bases). The CDR3 contains 13 residues. Germline V lookup: CDR1 SGDLS, CDR2 YYNGEE. The V gene lost 5 bases and the J gene lost 1 base, with 9 bases spanning the gap. The whole variable domain, filled in from reference TRBV9 and TRBJ2-5, reads DSGVTQTPKHLITATGQRVTLRCSPRSGDLSVYWYQQSLDQGLQFLIQYYNGEERAKGNILERFSAQQFPDLHSELNLSSLELGDSALYFCASSRGGQETQYFGPGTRLLVL.